This T cell receptor (beta chain) was profiled in a study of blood T cell repertoires in COVID-19. Libraries were prepared by immunoSEQ multiplex PCR; TCRdb keeps only in-frame clonotypes and omits some of them. The sample holds some 290,000 clones, 90% seen once. A single count supports this clone. V lost 0 bases, J lost 9 bases, and 12 bases stayed unmatched. CDR1 is MNHNS, CDR2 SASEGT, per germline. The CDR3 extends over 17 amino acids. Sequencing was done on a sample of peripheral blood. The chain has TRBV6-1 and TRBJ2-1, with TRBD2 matching over 9 bases. This TCR was recovered from a woman aged 25 to 39 with COVID-19, enrolled during active disease. CDR3 sequence reads: CASSEAPAGGPGGEQFF. The CDR3 coding sequence is TGTGCCAGCAGTGAAGCGCCAGCGGGGGGCCCAGGGGGTGAGCAGTTCTTC.